This T cell receptor (beta chain) is from a study of blood T cells in healthy people across ages. Whole-study findings and limits: Donor CMV status, an unknown factor, possibly confounded changes in expanded clonotypes.

The use of a sample-barcoded 5' primer and a J-beta primer mix characterized a second PCR of roughly 6 to 11 cycles. TCRdb redid the calling of the 5' RACE reads with MiXCR, one entry per CDR3 protein. Among around 1,900,000 distinct CDR3 sequences listed, about two fifths were seen once. Comment on this clonotype: Its antigen remains unidentified.

This CDR3 comprises 15 residues. Per germline, CDR1 SEHNR and CDR2 FQNEAQ (reference sequence). The ends were cut back, 5 bases at V and 0 bases at J, with 10 bases in the middle. The source is a human donor in good health. The source material was blood. The chain links TRBV7-9 to TRBJ1-4; unclear D gene. CDR3 in amino acids: CASSAPGATNEKLFF. The CDR3 region has the DNA TGTGCCAGCAGCGCCCCGGGAGCAACTAATGAAAAACTGTTTTTT. The whole variable domain, remainder taken from reference TRBV7-9 and TRBJ1-4, is DTGVSQNPRHKITKRGQNVTFRCDPISEHNRLYWYRQTLGQGPEFLTYFQNEAQLEKSRLLSDRFSAERPKGSFSTLEIQRTEQGDSAMYLCASSAPGATNEKLFFGSGTQLSVL.